The sequence of this TCR beta chain was determined in a study of cytomegalovirus exposure and HLA in healthy donors. As for the study in general: Caucasian-associated ancestry cluster membership applied to just over 80% of 398 genotyped donors.

General study results and limits: The authors considered a cluster of highly shared sequence variants likely to be a sequencing artifact. Relative to the roughly 700-donor mean, N-insertions were reportedly fewer in an Asian-associated ancestry cluster in a later analysis. Later genetic work tied a missense DCLRE1C variant to beta-chain V and J trimming.

CDR3 length: 12 amino acids. Germline CDR1 is GTSNPN and CDR2 is SVGIG (reference sequence). V gave up 2 bases and J gave up 6 bases, with 11 bases separating them. PCR amplification relied on 60 Vbeta primers (plus 13 Jbeta primers). Here immunoSEQ multiplex PCR was the method, and the copy in TCRdb shows in-frame clones only, minus some. The data contain 200,000 to 250,000 clones, 79% of them singletons. With regard to this clone: What it binds is not known.

The chain recombines TRBV30 with TRBJ2-7, with TRBD1 as a possible D gene (6 bases). The sequencing sample was made of PBMCs. This receptor was obtained from a man aged 45-65 years in good health and CMV-seronegative. CDR3 sequence (DNA): TGTGCCTGGAGTTTCTGGGGGCTCGAGCAGTACTTC. This sequence encodes CAWSFWGLEQYF.